A selection of T cell receptor beta chains follows, all from one sample in a study of cytotoxic CD8 clonotypes in ibrutinib-treated CLL. Some clones are missing from TCRdb's copy, which holds only in-frame ones; the method was immunoSEQ multiplex PCR. In the table there are around 250,000 clones, roughly 70% of which are singletons. Sequenced material: PBMCs, taken after 24 months of ibrutinib treatment. The source of these receptors is a human donor with chronic lymphocytic leukemia. Both conserved end residues are part of each CDR3. D genes are given only for firm matches. Not all rows give a size; the values are once, few, many and, for expanded clones, a class.

V gene: TRBV15
D gene: .
J gene: TRBJ1-5
clone size: few
CDR3 protein: CATSRRGGHQPQHF
CDR3 DNA: TGTGCCACCAGCAGAAGGGGGGGACATCAGCCCCAGCATTTT

V gene: TRBV5-8
D gene: .
J gene: TRBJ2-7
clone size: few
CDR3 protein: CASSPLYEQYF
CDR3 DNA: TGTGCCAGCAGCCCCCTTTACGAGCAGTACTTC

V gene: TRBV9
D gene: TRBD2
J gene: TRBJ2-3
clone size: .
CDR3 protein: CASSGWGLPDTDTQYF
CDR3 DNA: TGTGCCAGCAGCGGATGGGGACTACCCGACACAGATACGCAGTATTTT

V gene: TRBV23-1
D gene: .
J gene: TRBJ2-1
clone size: .
CDR3 protein: CASQTCTNEQFF
CDR3 DNA: TGCGCCAGCCAGACTTGTACTAATGAGCAGTTCTTC

V gene: TRBV28
D gene: TRBD1
J gene: TRBJ1-1
clone size: few
CDR3 protein: CASIPGQLNTEAFF
CDR3 DNA: TGTGCCAGCATCCCGGGACAGCTGAACACTGAAGCTTTCTTT

V gene: TRBV20-1
D gene: .
J gene: TRBJ1-4
clone size: .
CDR3 protein: CSVGTNEKLFF
CDR3 DNA: TGCAGTGTGGGGACTAATGAAAAACTGTTTTTT

V gene: TRBV6-5
D gene: .
J gene: TRBJ1-2
clone size: .
CDR3 protein: CASSPTATNYGYTF
CDR3 DNA: TGTGCCAGCAGTCCGACAGCTACTAACTATGGCTACACCTTC

V gene: TRBV29-1
D gene: .
J gene: TRBJ1-1
clone size: few
CDR3 protein: CSGIQGTEAFF
CDR3 DNA: TGCAGCGGTATACAGGGCACTGAAGCTTTCTTT

V gene: TRBV2
D gene: .
J gene: TRBJ1-2
clone size: .
CDR3 protein: CASSDYGAGYTF
CDR3 DNA: TGTGCCAGCAGTGATTATGGGGCTGGCTACACCTTC

V gene: TRBV19
D gene: TRBD1
J gene: TRBJ1-1
clone size: .
CDR3 protein: CASTQRQGKAFF
CDR3 DNA: TGTGCCAGTACCCAGCGACAGGGCAAGGCTTTCTTT

V gene: TRBV28
D gene: .
J gene: TRBJ2-7
clone size: .
CDR3 protein: CASSWSSYEQYF
CDR3 DNA: TGTGCCAGCAGTTGGAGCTCCTACGAGCAGTACTTC

V gene: TRBV2
D gene: TRBD1
J gene: TRBJ1-5
clone size: once
CDR3 protein: CASSPGTGNQPQHF
CDR3 DNA: TGTGCCAGCAGCCCCGGGACAGGGAACCAGCCCCAGCATTTT

V gene: TRBV25-1
D gene: .
J gene: TRBJ2-2
clone size: .
CDR3 protein: CASSAALGGPNTGELFF
CDR3 DNA: TGTGCCAGCAGTGCCGCCCTCGGGGGGCCCAACACCGGGGAGCTGTTTTTT

V gene: TRBV9
D gene: .
J gene: TRBJ1-2
clone size: .
CDR3 protein: CASSVGGNYGYTF
CDR3 DNA: TGTGCCAGCAGCGTAGGCGGTAACTATGGCTACACCTTC

V gene: TRBV9
D gene: .
J gene: TRBJ2-3
clone size: .
CDR3 protein: CASSVAGGYSTDTQYF
CDR3 DNA: TGTGCCAGCAGCGTAGCTGGAGGCTATAGCACAGATACGCAGTATTTT

V gene: TRBV7-2
D gene: TRBD2
J gene: TRBJ2-3
clone size: few
CDR3 protein: CASKNSGRSTDTQYF
CDR3 DNA: TGTGCCAGCAAAAATAGCGGGAGGAGCACAGATACGCAGTATTTT

V gene: TRBV2
D gene: .
J gene: TRBJ1-1
clone size: once
CDR3 protein: CASSSRQEGTEAFF
CDR3 DNA: TGTGCCAGCAGTAGCCGACAGGAGGGCACTGAAGCTTTCTTT

V gene: TRBV6-1
D gene: .
J gene: TRBJ2-2
clone size: .
CDR3 protein: CASRWWASTGELFF
CDR3 DNA: TGTGCCAGCAGATGGTGGGCGAGCACCGGGGAGCTGTTTTTT

V gene: TRBV7-8
D gene: .
J gene: TRBJ2-5
clone size: .
CDR3 protein: CASSLVFQETQYF
CDR3 DNA: TGTGCCAGCAGCTTAGTTTTCCAGGAGACCCAGTACTTC

V gene: TRBV19
D gene: TRBD1
J gene: TRBJ2-2
clone size: few
CDR3 protein: CASRDRESTGELFF
CDR3 DNA: TGTGCCAGTAGAGACAGGGAATCCACCGGGGAGCTGTTTTTT

V gene: TRBV19
D gene: TRBD1
J gene: TRBJ2-1
clone size: .
CDR3 protein: CASSFPGGSYNEQFF
CDR3 DNA: TGTGCCAGTAGTTTTCCAGGGGGCTCCTACAATGAGCAGTTCTTC

V gene: TRBV5-1
D gene: .
J gene: TRBJ2-2
clone size: .
CDR3 protein: CASSQDSLGRELFF
CDR3 DNA: TGCGCCAGCAGCCAAGACTCCCTGGGCCGGGAGCTGTTTTTT

V gene: TRBV28
D gene: .
J gene: TRBJ1-2
clone size: .
CDR3 protein: CASSLLEQGGGYTF
CDR3 DNA: TGTGCCAGCAGTTTATTAGAACAGGGCGGTGGCTACACCTTC

V gene: TRBV18
D gene: .
J gene: TRBJ2-2
clone size: .
CDR3 protein: CASSPPGSGELFF
CDR3 DNA: TGTGCCAGCTCACCGCCCGGTTCCGGGGAGCTGTTTTTT

V gene: TRBV6-5
D gene: .
J gene: TRBJ1-3
clone size: once
CDR3 protein: CASSSARASSGNTIYF
CDR3 DNA: TGTGCCAGCAGTTCCGCGAGGGCGAGCTCTGGAAACACCATATATTTT

V gene: TRBV29-1
D gene: .
J gene: TRBJ1-4
clone size: .
CDR3 protein: CSVTGGDEKLFF
CDR3 DNA: TGCAGCGTCACAGGAGGGGATGAAAAACTGTTTTTT

V gene: TRBV6-1
D gene: TRBD1
J gene: TRBJ1-1
clone size: .
CDR3 protein: CASRRVWDSPTEAFF
CDR3 DNA: TGTGCCAGCAGGAGGGTCTGGGACAGCCCCACTGAAGCTTTCTTT

V gene: TRBV27
D gene: TRBD1
J gene: TRBJ2-7
clone size: few
CDR3 protein: CASSLGTGLYEQYF
CDR3 DNA: TGTGCCAGCAGTTTAGGGACAGGACTCTACGAGCAGTACTTC

V gene: TRBV11-3
D gene: TRBD2
J gene: TRBJ2-7
clone size: many
CDR3 protein: CASSLLAGSEQYF
CDR3 DNA: TGTGCCAGCAGCCTCCTAGCGGGTAGCGAGCAGTACTTC

V gene: TRBV9
D gene: .
J gene: TRBJ2-1
clone size: .
CDR3 protein: CASGVWGYEQFF
CDR3 DNA: TGTGCCAGTGGAGTATGGGGCTATGAGCAGTTCTTC

V gene: TRBV6-5
D gene: .
J gene: TRBJ1-1
clone size: few
CDR3 protein: CAPTTTENTEAFF
CDR3 DNA: TGTGCCCCCACTACGACAGAGAACACTGAAGCTTTCTTT

V gene: TRBV15
D gene: TRBD1
J gene: TRBJ2-1
clone size: once
CDR3 protein: CATSLDRGYNEQFF
CDR3 DNA: TGTGCCACCAGCTTGGACAGGGGTTACAATGAGCAGTTCTTC

V gene: TRBV30
D gene: .
J gene: TRBJ1-3
clone size: few
CDR3 protein: CACDVESGNTIYF
CDR3 DNA: TGTGCCTGCGACGTTGAATCTGGAAACACCATATATTTT

V gene: TRBV28
D gene: .
J gene: TRBJ2-3
clone size: .
CDR3 protein: CASSLGWQFSTDTQYF
CDR3 DNA: TGTGCCAGCAGTTTAGGATGGCAGTTTAGCACAGATACGCAGTATTTT

V gene: TRBV12-5
D gene: .
J gene: TRBJ1-1
clone size: few
CDR3 protein: CASGFTVGTEAFF
CDR3 DNA: TGTGCTAGTGGTTTCACGGTAGGCACTGAAGCTTTCTTT

V gene: TRBV27
D gene: .
J gene: TRBJ1-2
clone size: .
CDR3 protein: CASSFGQGYGYTF
CDR3 DNA: TGTGCCAGCAGTTTTGGCCAGGGGTATGGCTACACCTTC

V gene: TRBV7-3
D gene: .
J gene: TRBJ2-1
clone size: .
CDR3 protein: CASAPMGVPYNEQFF
CDR3 DNA: TGTGCCAGCGCCCCGATGGGGGTCCCCTACAATGAGCAGTTCTTC

V gene: TRBV29-1
D gene: .
J gene: TRBJ2-7
clone size: .
CDR3 protein: CSVVRGYSAYEQYF
CDR3 DNA: TGCAGCGTTGTCAGGGGCTATTCCGCCTACGAGCAGTACTTC

V gene: TRBV11-2
D gene: .
J gene: TRBJ1-5
clone size: .
CDR3 protein: CASSLGATGNQPQHF
CDR3 DNA: TGTGCCAGCAGCTTAGGGGCCACAGGGAATCAGCCCCAGCATTTT

V gene: TRBV5-6
D gene: TRBD1
J gene: TRBJ1-1
clone size: .
CDR3 protein: CASSPRVGTGFMNTEAFF
CDR3 DNA: TGTGCCAGCAGCCCTCGGGTTGGGACAGGCTTCATGAACACTGAAGCTTTCTTT

V gene: TRBV9
D gene: .
J gene: TRBJ2-3
clone size: .
CDR3 protein: CASSAVGGTDTQYF
CDR3 DNA: TGTGCCAGCAGCGCAGTGGGCGGGACAGATACGCAGTATTTT

V gene: TRBV7-2
D gene: .
J gene: TRBJ2-3
clone size: once
CDR3 protein: CASSLAANTGTDTQYF
CDR3 DNA: TGTGCCAGCAGCTTAGCGGCTAACACAGGGACAGATACGCAGTATTTT

V gene: TRBV15
D gene: .
J gene: TRBJ1-5
clone size: .
CDR3 protein: CATSRDGGGYQPQHF
CDR3 DNA: TGTGCCACCAGCAGAGATGGAGGGGGTTATCAGCCCCAGCATTTT

V gene: TRBV28
D gene: .
J gene: TRBJ2-7
clone size: .
CDR3 protein: CATLRVKDPGYEQYF
CDR3 DNA: TGTGCCACATTGAGGGTAAAGGACCCCGGTTACGAGCAGTACTTC

V gene: TRBV28
D gene: .
J gene: TRBJ1-4
clone size: .
CDR3 protein: CASSSMTVANEKLFF
CDR3 DNA: TGTGCCAGCAGTTCGATGACAGTGGCTAATGAAAAACTGTTTTTT

V gene: TRBV7-3
D gene: .
J gene: TRBJ2-2
clone size: few
CDR3 protein: CASSLLQKVDGELFF
CDR3 DNA: TGTGCCAGCAGCTTATTGCAGAAGGTGGACGGGGAGCTGTTTTTT

V gene: TRBV18
D gene: .
J gene: TRBJ2-6
clone size: once
CDR3 protein: CASSPPNGANVLTF
CDR3 DNA: TGTGCCAGCTCACCACCTAACGGGGCCAACGTCCTGACTTTC

V gene: TRBV2
D gene: TRBD1
J gene: TRBJ1-5
clone size: .
CDR3 protein: CASRLTGTGQPQHF
CDR3 DNA: TGTGCCAGCAGGCTGACAGGGACGGGTCAGCCCCAGCATTTT